These 30 T cell receptor beta chains originate from one sample sequenced in a study of molecular identifiers for immune sequencing clone quantification (dated 2018 in TCRdb). The protocol used for the library was PCR. The sequencer listed for this sample is NextSeq 500. TCRdb trimmed public reads at Q25 via fastp, called clones via MiXCR and kept in-frame beta chains. CDR3 protein duplicates are merged, each entry listing the most common genes and DNA. Present in this sample are hundreds of thousands of distinct CDR3 sequences, about 25% of which were seen just once. About 0.81% of the sample is taken by the ten largest. Sequencing was done on a sample of naive CD8+ T cells from blood, with Jurkat cell RNA spiked in. In the paper's terms, the cell subset or site label means: FACS-sorted CD8+CD4-CCR7+CD45RA+ naive T cells. The receptors shown here come from a human donor in good health. Some libraries in this study had Jurkat cell RNA spiked in.

This clonotype was seen ten or more times. This chain connects TRBV12-3 or TRBV12-4 to TRBJ1-2; D not resolved. With 5 bases removed from V and 4 bases from J, the gap between germline ends came to 20 bases. The CDR3 is made up of 16 amino acids. CDR3 sequence reads: CASSPLIRPSGYGYTF. The CDR3 DNA follows: TGTGCCAGCAGTCCCCTGATTAGGCCGTCAGGCTATGGCTACACCTTC.

J is TRBJ1-5 and V is TRBV19; D may be TRBD1 (6 bases). Deletions cut 7 bases from V and 1 base from J, with 11 bases between. This CDR3 is built from 14 residues. Germline-derived CDR1 and CDR2 are LNHDA and SQIVND (reference sequence). The CDR3 here is CASTWTASNQPQHF. The DNA for the CDR3 is TGTGCCAGTACCTGGACAGCGAGCAATCAGCCCCAGCATTTT.

This clonotype has ten or more counts. This chain connects TRBV13 to TRBJ2-5; D could derive from TRBD1 or TRBD2 (6 bases each). This CDR3 has 15 residues. Looked up from germline, CDR1 is PRHDT and CDR2 is FYEKMQ (reference sequence). V dropped 3 bases and J dropped 5 bases, with 16 bases sitting between them. CDR3 coding DNA: TGTGCCAGCAGCTTCGGTGTGAGGGGGGTTGAGACCCAGTACTTC. Translated: CASSFGVRGVETQYF.

This clonotype was recorded at least ten times. The chain carries TRBV30 and TRBJ2-2; a weak D match, TRBD2 (5 bases). The CDR3 is 13 amino acids. The V gene lost 3 bases and the J gene lost 2 bases, with 7 bases spanning the gap. The germline V gene has CDR1 GTSNPN and CDR2 SVGIG (reference sequence). The CDR3 is CAWRRGNTGELFF. The CDR3 nucleotides read TGTGCCTGGAGACGGGGAAACACCGGGGAGCTGTTTTTT. Full variable domain (remainder filled in from reference TRBV30 and TRBJ2-2): SQTIHQWPATLVQPVGSPLSLECTVEGTSNPNLYWYRQAAGRGLQLLFYSVGIGQISSEVPQNLSASRPQDRQFILSSKKLLLSDSGFYLCAWRRGNTGELFFGEGSRLTVL.

As for this clonotype: Possible read error: a much larger clone is one base away. The chain links TRBV4-3 to TRBJ1-1, with D unclear. The CDR3 has 16 amino acids. CDR1 is LGHNA, CDR2 YSLEER, per germline. In DNA form, the CDR3 reads TGCGCCAGCAGCCAAGATGCCCAGACGGGTCGCACTGAAGCTATCTTT. Residues: CASSQDAQTGRTEAIF.

Remarks on this clonotype: A much larger clone lies one base from this, so it may be a read error. This chain links TRBV6-5 with TRBJ2-5, with TRBD2 matching 9 bases. The CDR3 extends over 16 amino acids. Germline V gives CDR1 MNHEY, CDR2 SVGAGI. This chain's CDR3 is CASTQRRSGGREPQYF. The DNA of the CDR3 is TGTGCCAGCACCCAAAGACGGAGCGGGGGGAGAGAGCCCCAGTACTTC.

This clonotype was detected only a few times. The chain recombines TRBV7-9 with TRBJ2-5, with D possibly matching TRBD1 (5 bases). Per germline, CDR1 SEHNR and CDR2 FQNEAQ (reference sequence). V lost 5 bases, J lost 5 bases, and 15 bases lay in between. CDR3 size: 14 residues. This CDR3 reads CASSPTGPHETQYF. DNA of the CDR3: TGTGCCAGCAGCCCAACAGGACCGCACGAGACCCAGTACTTC.

There are a few counts of this clonotype. The chain is built from TRBV20-1 and TRBJ2-1, with D tentatively TRBD1 (5 bases). The V gene lost 5 bases and the J gene lost 6 bases, with 17 bases spanning the gap. Germline CDR1 reads DFQATT; CDR2 reads SNEGSKA (reference sequence). CDR3 length: 14 amino acids. The CDR3 DNA reads TGCAGTGCTGCAATCAGGGCAAAAGGCAATGAGCAGTTCTTC. Its protein product is CSAAIRAKGNEQFF.

The chain recombines TRBV7-9 with TRBJ2-7, with 10 bases aligning to TRBD2. Per the germline V gene, CDR1 is SEHNR and CDR2 is FQNEAQ (reference sequence). The trim removed 5 bases at V and 3 bases at J, leaving 7 bases unmatched. The CDR3 is 15 residues long. CDR3 sequence (DNA): TGTGCCAGCAGCACCTGGACTAGCGGAAACTACGAGCAGTACTTC. Its protein product is CASSTWTSGNYEQYF. The variable domain in full, completed from reference TRBV7-9 and TRBJ2-7, reads DTGVSQNPRHKITKRGQNVTFRCDPISEHNRLYWYRQTLGQGPEFLTYFQNEAQLEKSRLLSDRFSAERPKGSFSTLEIQRTEQGDSAMYLCASSTWTSGNYEQYFGPGTRLTVT.

This clonotype has only a few counts. Here the CDR3 DNA reads TGTGCCAGCAGCTTAGGGCTTCACCCCACCTACGAGCAGTACTTC. Protein product: CASSLGLHPTYEQYF. The gene calls are TRBV7-2 and TRBJ2-7; D gene uncertain. This CDR3 has 15 residues. V lost 1 base and J 2 bases, leaving 12 bases between the germline ends. Germline V gene data show CDR1 as SGHTA and CDR2 as FQGNSA.

The chain carries TRBV7-9 and TRBJ1-2; D gene uncertain. Trimming took 5 bases from V and 3 from J, leaving 16 bases between them. CDR1 SEHNR and CDR2 FQNEAQ come from the germline V gene (reference sequence). CDR3 length: 15 residues. The chain's CDR3 is CASSPPGNFDYGYTF. CDR3 nucleotides: TGTGCCAGCAGCCCTCCGGGGAATTTCGACTATGGCTACACCTTC.

The chain couples TRBV27 to TRBJ2-3, with D uncertain. Germline values: CDR1 MNHEY, CDR2 SMNVEV (reference sequence). Trimming stripped 5 bases from V and 0 bases from J, with 9 bases between. The CDR3 runs to 14 residues. The CDR3 protein is CASSQPPSTDTQYF. For the CDR3, the DNA is TGTGCCAGCAGTCAACCCCCTAGCACAGATACGCAGTATTTT.

This clonotype occurred many times. The V call is TRBV7-9, the J call TRBJ1-1; 8 bases map to TRBD1. Trimming at V came to 4 bases and at J to 2 bases, leaving 9 bases not matched to a gene. This CDR3 has 16 residues. The germline CDR1 and CDR2 sequences are SEHNR and FQNEAQ (reference sequence). DNA for the CDR3: TGTGCCAGCAGCTCCCCACGGGACAGGTTTAACACTGAAGCTTTCTTT. This codes for CASSSPRDRFNTEAFF.

The rearrangement links TRBV7-9 to TRBJ2-7; possible D gene TRBD1, 5 bases. This CDR3 spans 13 amino acids. Germline V gives CDR1 SEHNR, CDR2 FQNEAQ (reference sequence). V was cut by 9 bases and J by 7 bases, with 19 bases left in between. The CDR3 bases are TGTGCCAGTACAGACGTGGGGCTGAGGGAGCAGTACTTC. Protein sequence: CASTDVGLREQYF.

V usage is TRBV7-6 and J usage is TRBJ2-5, with 8 bases lining up with TRBD2. CDR1 and CDR2 from the germline V gene are SGHVS and FNYEAQ. The length of the CDR3 is 16 residues. The J segment lost 5 bases and the V segment lost 0 bases, leaving 8 bases of the junction unmatched. Here the CDR3 reads CASSLAASGRQETQYF. CDR3 nucleotides: TGTGCCAGCAGCTTAGCGGCTAGCGGGCGCCAGGAGACCCAGTACTTC.

This clonotype has only a few counts. The V gene is TRBV27, the J gene TRBJ1-1; no clear D. The germline gives CDR1 MNHEY, CDR2 SMNVEV (reference sequence). CDR3 size: 14 residues. The V end was cut by 4 bases, the J end by 5 bases, with 14 bases between. The CDR3 region has the DNA TGTGCCAGCAGTTGGGAGGGATCAGTAACTGAAGCTTTCTTT. Its protein product is CASSWEGSVTEAFF.

The J gene is TRBJ2-1, the V gene TRBV19; D is undetermined. Trimming pared 4 bases from V and 0 bases from J, leaving 7 bases between. CDR3 length: 14 residues. Germline lookup yields CDR1 LNHDA and CDR2 SQIVND (reference sequence). CDR3 region: CASSKDSSYNEQFF. The DNA of the CDR3 is TGTGCCAGTAGTAAGGATAGCTCCTACAATGAGCAGTTCTTC.

V is TRBV27 and J is TRBJ1-5; D perhaps matches TRBD1 (6 bases). V shed 2 bases and J shed 2 bases, with 10 bases lying between them. Germline CDR1 and CDR2: MNHEY and SMNVEV (reference sequence). The CDR3 runs to 15 residues. The CDR3 DNA follows: TGTGCCAGCAGTTTAATGGCAGGGGGCAATCAGCCCCAGCATTTT. The encoded protein is CASSLMAGGNQPQHF.

Comments on this clonotype: Germline is not matched at one junction end, which may reflect a read error. The chain combines TRBV19 with TRBJ2-1, with 10 bases lining up with TRBD2. CDR3 length: 15 amino acids. Germline V gene sequence: CDR1 LNHDA, CDR2 SQIVND (reference sequence). This CDR3 is CASSKTSGFYNGQFF. The CDR3 DNA reads TGTGCCAGTAGTAAGACTAGCGGGTTCTACAATGGGCAGTTCTTC.

The chain couples TRBV6-1 to TRBJ2-7; D may be TRBD2 (6 bases). Trimming left V 6 bases short and J 3 bases short, with 18 bases between. This CDR3 spans 15 amino acids. Germline CDR1 reads MNHNS; CDR2 reads SASEGT. DNA of the CDR3: TGTGCCAGCAGGAGGCCTGGAGGGGAGGACTACGAGCAGTACTTC. It encodes CASRRPGGEDYEQYF.

This clonotype was observed a handful of times. This chain joins TRBV7-9 and TRBJ2-7; TRBD2 matches 12 bases. The germline V gene encodes CDR1 SEHNR and CDR2 FQNEAQ (reference sequence). The CDR3 is made up of 15 amino acids. V lost 4 bases, J lost 7 bases, and 8 bases stayed unmatched. The CDR3 here is CASSSLAGGPGEQYF. The CDR3, as DNA: TGTGCCAGCAGCTCCCTAGCGGGAGGGCCGGGGGAGCAGTACTTC.

The chain recombines TRBV20-1 with TRBJ2-7; 15 positions match TRBD2. CDR3 length equals 18 residues. Germline CDR1 and CDR2: DFQATT and SNEGSKA (reference sequence). V lost 4 bases, J lost 7 bases, and 17 bases stayed unmatched. Here the CDR3 reads CSAMPTGLAGGRTAEQYF. CDR3 bases: TGCAGTGCTATGCCGACGGGACTAGCGGGGGGCCGGACGGCGGAGCAGTACTTC.

This clonotype was seen only a few times. The chain has TRBV2 and TRBJ2-2; TRBD1 matches 9 bases. V shed 4 bases and J 2 bases; nucleotides not matched to a gene: 2. This CDR3 is 15 amino acids long. Germline V gene lookup returns CDR1 SNHLY and CDR2 FYNNEI. This chain's CDR3 is CASSGTGVNTGELFF. CDR3 sequence (DNA): TGTGCCAGCAGTGGGACAGGGGTAAACACCGGGGAGCTGTTTTTT.

This chain uses TRBV24-1 with TRBJ2-1; TRBD2 is a possible D gene (6 bases). This CDR3 comprises 14 residues. V lost 5 bases, J lost 4 bases, and 11 bases lay in between. Per germline, CDR1 KGHDR and CDR2 SFDVKD. The CDR3 loop is CATSGAGGYNEQFF. The CDR3, as DNA: TGTGCCACCAGTGGCGCTGGGGGGTACAATGAGCAGTTCTTC.

Regarding this clonotype: Since a much larger clone is just one base distant, this may be a read error. Lacking the conserved final phenylalanine or tryptophan, this CDR3 likely reflects a read error. The rearrangement joins TRBV14 to TRBJ2-5; the D gene is possibly TRBD2 (6 bases). Germline V gene data show CDR1 as SGHDN and CDR2 as FVKESK. The germline V and J ends were trimmed by 5 bases and 6 bases, with 16 bases remaining between them. This CDR3 spans 14 amino acids. The CDR3 nucleotides read TGTGCCAGCAGCAGGCGGGGTATCCTTCAGACCCAGTACTCC. The encoded protein is CASSRRGILQTQYS.

This clonotype was counted between two and nine times. The rearrangement links TRBV4-3 to TRBJ2-1, with 11 bases that match TRBD2. CDR1 and CDR2 from the germline V gene are LGHNA and YSLEER. After removal of 5 bases from V and 4 bases from J, the junction contained 4 bases not matched to a gene. The CDR3 consists of 15 residues. The DNA of the CDR3 is TGCGCCAGCAGCAAGAGACTAGCGGGGTACAATGAGCAGTTCTTC. It translates to CASSKRLAGYNEQFF.

The rearrangement uses TRBV2 and TRBJ2-7, with a possible D match to TRBD2 (5 bases). This CDR3 contains 13 residues. CDR1 is SNHLY, CDR2 FYNNEI, per germline. V was trimmed by 10 bases and J by 2 bases, leaving 15 bases between them. The CDR3, as DNA: TGTGCCACCGAGCGGTGGGTTACCTACGAGCAGTACTTC. Amino acids: CATERWVTYEQYF.

This clonotype was counted at least ten times. The CDR3 protein is CSSSGMTYEQYF. CDR3 bases: TGCAGTAGTAGCGGGATGACTTACGAGCAGTACTTC. The chain links TRBV20-1 to TRBJ2-7; TRBD2 aligns across 8 bases. The CDR3 extends over 12 amino acids. V dropped 8 bases and J dropped 4; count of bases not matched to a gene: 7. Germline-derived CDR1 and CDR2 are DFQATT and SNEGSKA (reference sequence).

The rearrangement joins TRBV27 to TRBJ2-3; 7 nucleotides align to TRBD1. Germline V gene lookup returns CDR1 MNHEY and CDR2 SMNVEV (reference sequence). There are 16 residues in the CDR3. The V segment lost 5 bases and the J segment 3 bases; nucleotides outside the gene matches: 11. The CDR3 nucleotides are TGTGCCAGCAGTCAAAGGGTCAGGGGGAGTACAGATACGCAGTATTTT. Its translation is CASSQRVRGSTDTQYF.

This clonotype was picked up a small number of times. The chain is built from TRBV20-1 and TRBJ1-2; D is ambiguous. V dropped 4 bases and J dropped 1 base, with 10 bases sitting between them. Germline-derived CDR1 and CDR2 are DFQATT and SNEGSKA (reference sequence). This CDR3 region has 13 residues. CDR3 coding DNA: TGCAGTGCTAAAGACGAGTATAACTATGGCTACACCTTC. It codes for CSAKDEYNYGYTF.